This T cell receptor (beta chain) was recovered during a study of T-cell reconstitution after alpha-beta-depleted transplantation in children. Preparation of the TCRbeta library involved a method that used unique molecular identifiers. From the PCR reads, TCRdb called clonotypes with MiXCR, one entry per CDR3 protein. The sample has over 450,000 distinct CDR3 sequences, about 11% seen once. Trimming removed 5 bases from V and 5 bases from J, with 6 bases in between. Germline V CDR1 and CDR2: SEHNR, FQNEAQ (reference sequence). The CDR3 totals 11 residues. This clonotype has ten or more counts. The sequencing used PBMCs, collected before TCRalphabeta/CD19-depleted stem cell transplant. The clonotype was recovered from a child aged 2 to 10 with inherited bone marrow failure, due to receive a stem cell transplant. The chain links TRBV7-9 to TRBJ1-2; no firm D call. The CDR3 DNA reads as TGTGCCAGCAGCGAGGGTTATGGCTACACCTTC. Translation gives CASSEGYGYTF.